This entry lists 3 T cell receptor beta chains sequenced from one sample in a study of T cells in Graves' hyperthyroidism and ophthalmopathy. The source material, RNA transcripts, was used to amplify TCR beta CDR3 regions. First-round RT-PCR with HTBI primers amplified the TCR CDR3 region. MiXCR, applied by TCRdb to the multiplex PCR reads, yields one record per CDR3 protein. The table has fewer than 650,000 distinct CDR3 sequences, 13% to 15% seen once; the top ten hold 7.1%. Sequencing was performed on blood. The receptor source for this set is a woman under 30 with Graves' ophthalmopathy.

This clonotype came up many times. The chain joins TRBV7-9 to TRBJ1-3; no definite D call. The germline CDR1 and CDR2 sequences are SEHNR and FQNEAQ (reference sequence). The CDR3 length is 15 residues. V gave up 4 bases and J gave up 0 bases, with 10 bases separating them. The CDR3 DNA follows: TGTGCCAGCAGCTCACAAGACACCTCTGGAAACACCATATATTTT. Translated: CASSSQDTSGNTIYF.

This clonotype showed up just once. The rearrangement uses TRBV6-2 or TRBV6-3 and TRBJ2-1; 8 nucleotides agree with TRBD2. The J call may be in error: the DNA end matches TRBJ2-7 better. Per germline, CDR1 MNHEY and CDR2 SVGEGT. The CDR3 has 14 amino acids. The CDR3, as DNA: TGTGCCAGCAGCTCTCGTCGGGGGGGGAATGAGCAGTACTTC. Translating gives CASSSRRGGNEQYF.

This clonotype was observed at least ten times. This rearrangement joins TRBV20-1 to TRBJ2-5, with D possibly being TRBD2 (6 bases). There are 12 residues in the CDR3. Trimming took 8 bases from V and 1 from J, leaving 11 bases between them. Per the germline V gene, CDR1 is DFQATT and CDR2 is SNEGSKA (reference sequence). CDR3 loop: CSPWDFQETQYF. CDR3 coding DNA: TGCAGTCCCTGGGACTTCCAAGAGACCCAGTACTTC.